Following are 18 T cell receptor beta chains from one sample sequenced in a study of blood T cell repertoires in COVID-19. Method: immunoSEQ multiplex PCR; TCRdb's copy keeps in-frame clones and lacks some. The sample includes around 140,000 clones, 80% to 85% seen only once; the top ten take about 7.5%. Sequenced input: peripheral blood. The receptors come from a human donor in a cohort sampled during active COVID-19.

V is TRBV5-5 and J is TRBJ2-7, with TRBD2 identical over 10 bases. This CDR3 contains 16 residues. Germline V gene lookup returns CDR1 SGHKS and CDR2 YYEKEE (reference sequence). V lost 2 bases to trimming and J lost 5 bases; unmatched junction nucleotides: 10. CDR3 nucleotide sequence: TGTGCCAGCAGCTTCCCCAAACTAGCGGGAATGGACGAGCAGTACTTC. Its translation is CASSFPKLAGMDEQYF. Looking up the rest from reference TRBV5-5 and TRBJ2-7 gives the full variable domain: DAGVTQSPTHLIKTRGQQVTLRCSPISGHKSVSWYQQVLGQGPQFIFQYYEKEERGRGNFPDRFSARQFPNYSSELNVNALLLGDSALYLCASSFPKLAGMDEQYFGPGTRLTVT.

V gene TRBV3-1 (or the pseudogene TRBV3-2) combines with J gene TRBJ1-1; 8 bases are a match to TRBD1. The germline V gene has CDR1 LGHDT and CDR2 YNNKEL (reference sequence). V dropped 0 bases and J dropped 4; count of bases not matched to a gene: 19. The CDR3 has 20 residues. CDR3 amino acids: CASSQDGFPDAGGRGTEAFF. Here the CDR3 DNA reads TGTGCCAGCAGCCAAGATGGATTCCCAGACGCAGGGGGCCGGGGCACTGAAGCTTTCTTT.

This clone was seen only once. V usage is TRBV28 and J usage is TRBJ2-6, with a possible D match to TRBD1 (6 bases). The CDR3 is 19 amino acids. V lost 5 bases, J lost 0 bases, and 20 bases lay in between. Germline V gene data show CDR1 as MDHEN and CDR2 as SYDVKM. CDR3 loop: CASSLQGSLAFSGANVLTF. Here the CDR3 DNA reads TGTGCCAGCAGTCTTCAGGGGTCCTTAGCCTTCTCTGGGGCCAACGTCCTGACTTTC.

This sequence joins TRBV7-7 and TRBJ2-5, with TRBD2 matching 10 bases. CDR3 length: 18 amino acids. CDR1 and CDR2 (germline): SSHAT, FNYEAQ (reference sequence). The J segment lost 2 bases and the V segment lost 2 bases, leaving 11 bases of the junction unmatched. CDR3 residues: CASSLSRLAGVRQETQYF. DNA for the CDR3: TGTGCCAGCAGCTTAAGCCGGCTAGCGGGAGTAAGACAAGAGACCCAGTACTTC.

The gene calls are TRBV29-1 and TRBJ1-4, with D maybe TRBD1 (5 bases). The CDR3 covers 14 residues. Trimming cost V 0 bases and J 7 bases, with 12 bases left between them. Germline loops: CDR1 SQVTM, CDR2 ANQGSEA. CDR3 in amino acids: CSVEEGGLGEKLFF. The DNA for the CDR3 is TGCAGCGTTGAAGAGGGGGGGTTGGGTGAAAAACTGTTTTTT.

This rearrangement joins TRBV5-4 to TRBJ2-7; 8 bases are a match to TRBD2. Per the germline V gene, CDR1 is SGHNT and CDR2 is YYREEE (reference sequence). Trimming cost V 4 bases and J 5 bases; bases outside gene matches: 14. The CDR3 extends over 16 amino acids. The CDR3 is CASSPVLGGRSHEQYF. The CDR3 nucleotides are TGTGCCAGCAGCCCCGTTTTAGGCGGGAGGTCCCACGAGCAGTACTTC.

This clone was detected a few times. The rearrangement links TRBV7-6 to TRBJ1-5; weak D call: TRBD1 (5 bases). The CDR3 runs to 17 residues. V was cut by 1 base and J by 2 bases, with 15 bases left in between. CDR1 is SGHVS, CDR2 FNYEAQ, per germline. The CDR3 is CASSLEGLGSGNQPQHF. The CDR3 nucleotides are TGTGCCAGCAGCTTAGAGGGGCTGGGGTCTGGCAATCAGCCCCAGCATTTT.

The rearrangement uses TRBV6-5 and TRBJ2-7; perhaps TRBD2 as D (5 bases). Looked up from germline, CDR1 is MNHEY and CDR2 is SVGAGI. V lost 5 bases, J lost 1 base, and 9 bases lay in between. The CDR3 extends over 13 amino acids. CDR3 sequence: CASSTQRSYEQYF. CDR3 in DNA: TGTGCCAGCAGTACACAGCGGTCCTACGAGCAGTACTTC.

The CDR3 DNA reads as TGTGCCAGTAGTATGAGAGGGAGCGAGCAGTACTTC. It yields the protein CASSMRGSEQYF. The gene calls are TRBV19 and TRBJ2-7; TRBD2 is a possible D gene (5 bases). Germline V gene lookup returns CDR1 LNHDA and CDR2 SQIVND (reference sequence). The CDR3 sequence is 12 residues long. The V end lost 3 bases, the J end lost 6 bases, and 9 bases lay between the germline ends. Supplemented by reference TRBV19 and TRBJ2-7, the full variable domain reads DGGITQSPKYLFRKEGQNVTLSCEQNLNHDAMYWYRQDPGQGLRLIYYSQIVNDFQKGDIAEGYSVSREKKESFPLTVTSAQKNPTAFYLCASSMRGSEQYFGPGTRLTVT.

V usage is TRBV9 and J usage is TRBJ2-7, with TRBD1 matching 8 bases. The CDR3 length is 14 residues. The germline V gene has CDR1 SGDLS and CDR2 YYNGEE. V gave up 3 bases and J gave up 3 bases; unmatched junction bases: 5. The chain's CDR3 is CASSAPGGGYEQYF. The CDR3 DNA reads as TGTGCCAGCAGCGCCCCAGGGGGCGGCTACGAGCAGTACTTC.

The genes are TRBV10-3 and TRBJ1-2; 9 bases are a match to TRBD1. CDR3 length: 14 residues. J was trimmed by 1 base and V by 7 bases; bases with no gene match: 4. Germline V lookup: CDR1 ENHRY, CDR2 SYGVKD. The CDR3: CAITGTGSNYGYTF. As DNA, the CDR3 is TGTGCCATCACAGGGACAGGGAGTAACTATGGCTACACCTTC.

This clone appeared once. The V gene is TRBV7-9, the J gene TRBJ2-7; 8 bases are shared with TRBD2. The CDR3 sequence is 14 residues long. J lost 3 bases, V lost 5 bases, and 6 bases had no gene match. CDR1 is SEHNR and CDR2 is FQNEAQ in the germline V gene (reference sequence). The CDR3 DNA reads TGTGCCAGCAGCCGCAGCGGGAGTTTCTACGAGCAGTACTTC. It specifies CASSRSGSFYEQYF.

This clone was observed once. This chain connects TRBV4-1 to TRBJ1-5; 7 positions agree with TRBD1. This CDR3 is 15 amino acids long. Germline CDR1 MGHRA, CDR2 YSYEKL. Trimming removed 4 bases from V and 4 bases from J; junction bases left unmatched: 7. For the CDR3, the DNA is TGCGCCAGCAGCCTCAGACAGGGCGGGAATCAGCCCCAGCATTTT. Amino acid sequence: CASSLRQGGNQPQHF.

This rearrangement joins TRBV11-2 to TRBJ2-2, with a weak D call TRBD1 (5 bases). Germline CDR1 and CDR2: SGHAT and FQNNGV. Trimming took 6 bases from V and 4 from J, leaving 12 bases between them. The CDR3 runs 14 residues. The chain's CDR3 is CASRFAGFTGELFF. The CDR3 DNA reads TGTGCCAGCAGGTTCGCAGGGTTCACCGGGGAGCTGTTTTTT.

CDR3 DNA: TGTGCCAGCAGGCAACTAGCGGTGAGCTCCTACGAGCAGTACTTC. Its translation is CASRQLAVSSYEQYF. The rearrangement uses TRBV27 and TRBJ2-7; 8 bases align to TRBD2. This CDR3 contains 15 residues. After removal of 6 bases from V and 0 bases from J, the junction contained 7 bases not matched to a gene. Germline V gene data show CDR1 as MNHEY and CDR2 as SMNVEV (reference sequence).

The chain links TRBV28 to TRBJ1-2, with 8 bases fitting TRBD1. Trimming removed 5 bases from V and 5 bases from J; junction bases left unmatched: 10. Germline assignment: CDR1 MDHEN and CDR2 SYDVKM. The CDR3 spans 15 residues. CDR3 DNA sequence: TGTGCCAGCAGTATCCCCAGGGGGCGCTTATATGGCTACACCTTC. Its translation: CASSIPRGRLYGYTF.

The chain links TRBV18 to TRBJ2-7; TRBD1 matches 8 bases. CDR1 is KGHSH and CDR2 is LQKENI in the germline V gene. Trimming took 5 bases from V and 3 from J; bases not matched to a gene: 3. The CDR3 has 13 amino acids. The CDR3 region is CASSKTGGYEQYF. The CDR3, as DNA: TGTGCCAGCTCAAAAACAGGGGGCTACGAGCAGTACTTC.

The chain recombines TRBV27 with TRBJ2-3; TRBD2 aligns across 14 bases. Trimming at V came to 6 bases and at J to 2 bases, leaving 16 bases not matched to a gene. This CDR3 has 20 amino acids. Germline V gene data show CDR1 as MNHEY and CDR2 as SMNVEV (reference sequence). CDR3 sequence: CASRPIWGLAGAPTTDTQYF. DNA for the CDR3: TGTGCCAGCAGGCCGATATGGGGACTAGCGGGAGCCCCTACCACAGATACGCAGTATTTT.